This T cell receptor beta chain was profiled in a study of PD-1 blockade in classical Hodgkin lymphoma. About the study: Patients got intravenous nivolumab 3 mg/kg every 2 weeks. Overall study findings and caveats: Newly diagnosed and completely responding patients shared comparable baseline diversity. Compared with baseline, CD4+ but not CD8+ TCR diversity had risen significantly by C4D1. In newly diagnosed patients, baseline TCR diversity was reportedly below that of healthy donors.

Worth noting for this clone: What it binds is unknown.

The repertoire was sequenced with immunoSEQ multiplex PCR; TCRdb's copy has only in-frame clones and lacks some. The sample has some 32,000 clones, approximately 80% seen once. The V gene lost 8 bases and the J gene lost 6 bases, with 17 bases spanning the gap. CDR1 is MNHEY and CDR2 is SVGAGI in the germline V gene. The CDR3 runs 14 residues. In every patient, relapse followed autologous stem cell transplantation, while exposure to brentuximab vedotin differed. This clonotype originated in a human donor with classical Hodgkin lymphoma. The sample here was peripheral blood mononuclear cells (PBMCs), taken at baseline. The V and J genes are TRBV6-5 and TRBJ2-4; no clear D. The CDR3 sequence is CASAMTPRSNIQYF. DNA of the CDR3: TGTGCCAGCGCGATGACACCGAGATCAAACATTCAGTACTTC.